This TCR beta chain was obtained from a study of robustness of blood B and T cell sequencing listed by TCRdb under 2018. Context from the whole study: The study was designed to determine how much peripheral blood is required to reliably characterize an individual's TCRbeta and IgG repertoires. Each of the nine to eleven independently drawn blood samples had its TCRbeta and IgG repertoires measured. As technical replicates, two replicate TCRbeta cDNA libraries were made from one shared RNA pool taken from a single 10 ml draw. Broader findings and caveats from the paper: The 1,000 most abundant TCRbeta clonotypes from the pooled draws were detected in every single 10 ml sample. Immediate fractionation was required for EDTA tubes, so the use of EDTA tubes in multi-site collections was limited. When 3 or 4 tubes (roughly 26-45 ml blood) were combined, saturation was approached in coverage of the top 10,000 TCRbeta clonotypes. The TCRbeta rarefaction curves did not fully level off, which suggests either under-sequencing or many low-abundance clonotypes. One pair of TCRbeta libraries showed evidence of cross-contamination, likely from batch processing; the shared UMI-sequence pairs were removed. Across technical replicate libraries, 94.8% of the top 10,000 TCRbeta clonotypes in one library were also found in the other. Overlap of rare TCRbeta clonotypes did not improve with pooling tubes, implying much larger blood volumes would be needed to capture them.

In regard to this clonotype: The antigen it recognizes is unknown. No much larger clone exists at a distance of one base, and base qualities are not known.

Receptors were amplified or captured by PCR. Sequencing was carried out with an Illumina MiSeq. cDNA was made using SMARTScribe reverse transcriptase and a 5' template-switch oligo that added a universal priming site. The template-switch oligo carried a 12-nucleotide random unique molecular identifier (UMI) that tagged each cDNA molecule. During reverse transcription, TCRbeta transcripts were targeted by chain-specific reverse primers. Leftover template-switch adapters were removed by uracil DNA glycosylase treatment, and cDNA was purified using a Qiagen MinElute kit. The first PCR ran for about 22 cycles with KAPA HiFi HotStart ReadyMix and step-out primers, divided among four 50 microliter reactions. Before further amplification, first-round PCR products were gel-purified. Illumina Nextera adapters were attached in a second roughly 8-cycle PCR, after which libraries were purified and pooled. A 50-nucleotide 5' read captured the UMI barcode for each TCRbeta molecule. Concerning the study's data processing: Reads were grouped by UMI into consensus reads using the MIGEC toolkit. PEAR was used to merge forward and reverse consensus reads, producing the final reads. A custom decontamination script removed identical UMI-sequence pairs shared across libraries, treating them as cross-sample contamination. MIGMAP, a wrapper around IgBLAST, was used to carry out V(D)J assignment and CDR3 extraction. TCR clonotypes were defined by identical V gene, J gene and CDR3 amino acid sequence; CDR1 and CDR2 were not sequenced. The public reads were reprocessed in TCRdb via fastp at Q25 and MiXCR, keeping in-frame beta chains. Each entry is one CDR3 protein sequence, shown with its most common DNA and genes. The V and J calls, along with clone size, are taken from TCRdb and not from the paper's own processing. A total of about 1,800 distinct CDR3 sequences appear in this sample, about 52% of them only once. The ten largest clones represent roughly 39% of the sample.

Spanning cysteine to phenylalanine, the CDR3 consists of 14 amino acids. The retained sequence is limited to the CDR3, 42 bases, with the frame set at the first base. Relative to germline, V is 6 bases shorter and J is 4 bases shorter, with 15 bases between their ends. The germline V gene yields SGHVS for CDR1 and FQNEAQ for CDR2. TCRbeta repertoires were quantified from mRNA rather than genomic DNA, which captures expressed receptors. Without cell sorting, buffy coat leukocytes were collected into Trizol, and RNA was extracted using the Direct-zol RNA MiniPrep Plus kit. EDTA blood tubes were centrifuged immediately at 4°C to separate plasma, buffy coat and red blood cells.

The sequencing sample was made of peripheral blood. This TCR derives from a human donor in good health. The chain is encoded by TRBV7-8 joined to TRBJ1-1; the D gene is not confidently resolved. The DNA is TGTGCCAGCAGTTTGGGAGGATTAGGCACTGAAGCTTTCTTT. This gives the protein CASSLGGLGTEAFF.